These 4 T cell receptor beta chains were all obtained from the same sample, sequenced in a study of preoperative IRX-2 immunotherapy in early breast cancer. The method was immunoSEQ multiplex PCR; TCRdb's version includes in-frame clones alone and lacks a portion of them. The sample shows 20,000 to 30,000 clones, roughly 74% of them seen only once. As to treatment: preoperative locoregional IRX-2 cytokine immunotherapy. Sequencing was performed on lymph node tissue, taken before IRX-2 immunotherapy. All receptors derive from a human donor with breast cancer.

This rearrangement joins TRBV6-8 to TRBJ1-1, with 8 bases fitting TRBD1. Trimming took 11 bases from V and 0 from J; bases not matched to a gene: 5. Germline values: CDR1 MNHGY, CDR2 SAAAGT. The CDR3 is 13 amino acids. The CDR3 loop reads CAGRDRLNTEAFF. CDR3 DNA sequence: TGTGCCGGGAGGGACAGGCTGAACACTGAAGCTTTCTTT.

This chain connects TRBV11-3 to TRBJ1-1; D is ambiguous. V was trimmed by 3 bases and J by 1 base, leaving 9 bases between them. The CDR3 loop spans 14 amino acids. The germline gives CDR1 SGHNT, CDR2 YENEEA. CDR3 DNA sequence: TGTGCCAGCAGCTTGTTCATGACGAACACTGAAGCTTTCTTT. Translation: CASSLFMTNTEAFF.

This clone was recorded only once. The genes are TRBV6-8 and TRBJ1-2, with 7 bases lining up with TRBD1. Germline V gives CDR1 MNHGY, CDR2 SAAAGT. The CDR3 length is 14 residues. V lost 2 bases, J lost 6 bases, and 6 bases stayed unmatched. CDR3: CASSYVDRLNGYTF. CDR3 nucleotides: TGTGCCAGCAGTTACGTGGACAGGTTGAATGGCTACACCTTC.

This chain uses TRBV10-3 with TRBJ2-4, with D possibly TRBD2 on 5 matching bases. The CDR3 length is 17 residues. In germline, CDR1 is ENHRY, CDR2 SYGVKD. Trimming removed 0 bases at V and 1 base at J, with 13 bases between. The chain's CDR3 is CAISESLASSAKNIQYF. The CDR3 DNA reads TGTGCCATCAGTGAGTCGCTAGCCTCTTCCGCCAAAAACATTCAGTACTTC.